These 18 T cell receptor beta chains share one sample of origin, sequenced in a study of beta chain features in type 1 diabetes (dated by TCRdb to 2017 to 2018). The method behind the library was the immunoSEQ multiplex PCR assay. The entire amount of isolated RNA was reverse transcribed using the High Capacity cDNA Reverse Transcription Kit, so the sequenced TCRB transcripts were expressed ones. Here the immuneACCESS table is served through TCRdb, limited to in-frame sequences with V and J called. Missing clones are a known gap in these copies; in checked studies unresolved V genes cover under half, and the rest lacks a known reason. This sample holds roughly 500,000 clones; about an eighth were observed only once. The ten largest account for over 0.035% of the sample. Material: naive CD4+ T cells from blood. The cell subset or site label on this specimen signifies: true naive CD4+ T cells. The receptors shown here come from a woman under 30 in good health.

J is TRBJ2-5 and V is TRBV19; 10 nucleotides line up with TRBD2. Germline CDR1 is LNHDA and CDR2 is SQIVND (reference sequence). The CDR3 contains 17 residues. V was pared by 4 bases and J by 5 bases, with 13 bases of the junction left unmatched. CDR3 sequence: CASSRNSASGRIETQYF. In nucleotides, the CDR3 is TGTGCCAGTAGTAGAAACAGCGCTAGCGGGAGAATTGAGACCCAGTACTTC.

CDR3 sequence (DNA): TGTGCCAGCAGCGTGGGACTAAACTACGAGCAGTACTTC. Translation gives CASSVGLNYEQYF. V usage is TRBV7-2 and J usage is TRBJ2-7; TRBD2 agrees at 7 bases. Unmatched junction bases numbered 4, after V lost 5 bases and J lost 3 bases. CDR1 and CDR2 (germline): SGHTA, FQGNSA. The CDR3 length is 13 residues.

The gene calls are TRBV6-5 and TRBJ2-6; D unclear. From germline, CDR1 is MNHEY and CDR2 SVGAGI. This CDR3 contains 16 residues. The V end lost 2 bases, the J end lost 0 bases, and 8 bases lay between the germline ends. DNA of the CDR3: TGTGCCAGCAGTTACCGCGGCGACTCTGGGGCCAACGTCCTGACTTTC. It is translated as CASSYRGDSGANVLTF.

The V gene is TRBV30, the J gene TRBJ1-2; TRBD1 aligns across 7 bases. The length of the CDR3 is 17 residues. The J segment lost 3 bases and the V segment lost 2 bases, leaving 15 bases of the junction unmatched. The germline CDR1 and CDR2 sequences are GTSNPN and SVGIG (reference sequence). The CDR3 DNA is TGTGCCTGGAGTCTCCTCGGGAGGGGGCCACCAGACTATGGCTACACCTTC. Encoded protein: CAWSLLGRGPPDYGYTF.

This clone has just a few counts. The V gene is TRBV7-3, the J gene TRBJ2-3, with TRBD1 identical over 9 bases. Trimming took 4 bases from V and 6 from J; bases not matched to a gene: 11. This CDR3 has 16 residues. CDR1 and CDR2 from the germline V gene are SGHTA and FQGTGA. This CDR3 reads CASSSLGTGNVDTQYF. The DNA of the CDR3 is TGTGCCAGCAGCTCGTTAGGGACAGGGAACGTCGATACGCAGTATTTT.

The chain has TRBV5-1 and TRBJ1-1; no firm D call. CDR1 and CDR2 from the germline V gene are SGHRS and YFSETQ. The V and J ends lost 0 bases and 4 bases respectively, with 10 bases between them. This CDR3 comprises 14 residues. The CDR3 is CASSLVVGSTEAFF. In nucleotides, the CDR3 is TGCGCCAGCAGCTTGGTTGTAGGGAGCACTGAAGCTTTCTTT.

This clone came up a few times. The chain has TRBV6-6 and TRBJ2-3, with a possible D match to TRBD1 (6 bases). Trimming cost V 6 bases and J 0 bases, with 13 bases left between them. The CDR3 sequence is 15 residues long. The germline V gene encodes CDR1 MNHNY and CDR2 SVGAGI (reference sequence). The CDR3: CASRDAGASTDTQYF. The CDR3 DNA reads TGTGCCAGCAGGGATGCAGGGGCTAGCACAGATACGCAGTATTTT.

This sequence joins TRBV7-2 and TRBJ1-1; D gene uncertain. V was pared by 6 bases and J by 4 bases, with 9 bases between. The CDR3 loop spans 12 amino acids. The germline CDR1 and CDR2 sequences are SGHTA and FQGNSA. The CDR3 loop reads CASSQRVTEAFF. In nucleotides, the CDR3 is TGTGCCAGCAGTCAAAGGGTCACTGAAGCTTTCTTT. Based on the CDR3 plus reference TRBV7-2 and TRBJ1-1, the full variable domain is GAGVSQSPSNKVTEKGKDVELRCDPISGHTALYWYRQSLGQGLEFLIYFQGNSAPDKSGLPSDRFSAERTGGSVSTLTIQRTQQEDSAVYLCASSQRVTEAFFGQGTRLTVV.

There are a few counts of this clone. The CDR3 region has the DNA TGCGCCAGCAGCTTCGGCGAAGGGACCCAGTACTTC. This translates into CASSFGEGTQYF. The rearrangement uses TRBV5-1 and TRBJ2-5; D uncertain. Deletions cut 2 bases from V and 7 bases from J, with 9 bases between. CDR1 SGHRS and CDR2 YFSETQ come from the germline V gene. The CDR3 length is 12 residues. The variable domain in full, with the rest retrieved from reference TRBV5-1 and TRBJ2-5, is KAGVTQTPRYLIKTRGQQVTLSCSPISGHRSVSWYQQTPGQGLQFLFEYFSETQRNKGNFPGRFSGRQFSNSRSEMNVSTLELGDSALYLCASSFGEGTQYFGPGTRLLVL.

The rearrangement uses TRBV15 and TRBJ2-2; weak D call: TRBD1 (6 bases). This CDR3 is built from 15 residues. Trimming cost V 8 bases and J 5 bases, with 18 bases left between them. Looked up from germline, CDR1 is LNHNV and CDR2 is YYDKDF (reference sequence). The CDR3 region has the DNA TGTGCCACCCATGAGGGGGTAATCGAGACCGGGGAGCTGTTTTTT. This gives the protein CATHEGVIETGELFF.

This chain connects TRBV13 to TRBJ2-3; D may correspond to TRBD1 or TRBD2 (5 bases each). CDR1 is PRHDT and CDR2 is FYEKMQ in the germline V gene (reference sequence). The CDR3 is 17 residues long. V was pared by 1 base and J by 4 bases, with 18 bases between. CDR3 nucleotides: TGTGCCAGCAGCTTAGTGGGTAGGGGACCGGGGCCAGATACGCAGTATTTT. Protein: CASSLVGRGPGPDTQYF.

The table lists this clone with a few counts. The V and J genes are TRBV28 and TRBJ2-7; a weak D match, TRBD1 (5 bases). The ends were cut back, 1 base at V and 3 bases at J, with 13 bases in the middle. Germline V lookup: CDR1 MDHEN, CDR2 SYDVKM. CDR3 length: 15 amino acids. The CDR3 DNA is TGTGCCAGCAGTTTATCGGCCAGGGCCAACTACGAGCAGTACGTC. This codes for CASSLSARANYEQYV.

The genes are TRBV20-1 and TRBJ2-5; D uncertain. Germline-derived CDR1 and CDR2 are DFQATT and SNEGSKA (reference sequence). This CDR3 has 11 residues. V was pared by 6 bases and J by 1 base, with 6 bases between. CDR3 amino acids: CSALLQETQYF. The DNA for the CDR3 is TGCAGTGCCCTACTCCAAGAGACCCAGTACTTC.

In this sample, this clone turned up a few times. The gene calls are TRBV7-3 and TRBJ2-3; no firm D call. V was cut by 5 bases and J by 2 bases, with 14 bases left in between. The CDR3 is 15 amino acids. CDR1 and CDR2 (germline): SGHTA, FQGTGA. CDR3 amino acids: CASSRMPGLTDTQYF. CDR3 bases: TGTGCCAGCAGCCGCATGCCCGGGCTCACAGATACGCAGTATTTT.

This clone was observed a few times. The chain has TRBV18 and TRBJ2-5; the D is unclear. CDR3 size: 13 residues. Trimming left V 3 bases short and J 5 bases short, with 10 bases between. Germline V gene sequence: CDR1 KGHSH, CDR2 LQKENI. CDR3 protein: CASSPMTGETQYF. CDR3 bases: TGTGCCAGCTCACCGATGACGGGTGAGACCCAGTACTTC.

V and J are TRBV7-9 and TRBJ2-1; 9 bases match TRBD2. This CDR3 is built from 15 residues. The germline CDR1 and CDR2 sequences are SEHNR and FQNEAQ (reference sequence). J gave up 4 bases and V 1 base, and 2 bases lay outside the gene matches. Here the CDR3 reads CASSLGLAEYNEQFF. The CDR3, as DNA: TGTGCCAGCAGCTTAGGACTAGCGGAATACAATGAGCAGTTCTTC.

A few counts support this clone. The chain combines TRBV5-1 with TRBJ2-5; D assignment may be TRBD1 or TRBD2 (5 bases each). Trimming pared 7 bases from V and 3 bases from J, leaving 13 bases between. This CDR3 is built from 13 residues. Germline CDR1 reads SGHRS; CDR2 reads YFSETQ. Here the CDR3 reads CASFARGEETQYF. The CDR3, as DNA: TGCGCCAGCTTCGCGAGAGGGGAAGAGACCCAGTACTTC. Full variable domain (missing parts from reference TRBV5-1 and TRBJ2-5): KAGVTQTPRYLIKTRGQQVTLSCSPISGHRSVSWYQQTPGQGLQFLFEYFSETQRNKGNFPGRFSGRQFSNSRSEMNVSTLELGDSALYLCASFARGEETQYFGPGTRLLVL.

The chain carries TRBV19 and TRBJ2-2; D is uncertain. V lost 1 base, J lost 0 bases, and 9 bases lay in between. Germline V gene lookup returns CDR1 LNHDA and CDR2 SQIVND (reference sequence). The CDR3 sequence is 16 residues long. The CDR3 nucleotides are TGTGCCAGTAGTATAGGCGCACAGACGAACACCGGGGAGCTGTTTTTT. Translated, it gives CASSIGAQTNTGELFF.